This T cell receptor (beta chain) was profiled in a study of T cells in localized non-small cell lung cancer. Concerning this clone itself: Antigen specificity is unknown.

The V and J ends lost 0 bases and 4 bases, in that order; junction bases with no gene match: 11. The CDR3 consists of 17 residues. Germline-derived CDR1 and CDR2 are SGHRS and YFSETQ. Study-wide points: Uninvolved adjacent lung had more T cell clonality than any other tissue, topping tumor. In the blood, greater T cell density corresponded to longer overall survival.

Only in-frame clones appear in the TCRdb table, and some are missing; sequencing was by immunoSEQ multiplex PCR. This table has around 100,000 clones, roughly 90% appearing once. The source material was peripheral blood, sampled before any cancer treatment. The TCR sequence derives from a man aged 40 to 69 with stage I squamous cell lung carcinoma. The V call is TRBV5-1, the J call TRBJ1-1; 8 bases line up with TRBD1. The CDR3 region is CASSLEGSRGLGTEAFF. DNA of the CDR3: TGCGCCAGCAGCTTGGAGGGAAGCAGGGGGCTGGGCACTGAAGCTTTCTTT.